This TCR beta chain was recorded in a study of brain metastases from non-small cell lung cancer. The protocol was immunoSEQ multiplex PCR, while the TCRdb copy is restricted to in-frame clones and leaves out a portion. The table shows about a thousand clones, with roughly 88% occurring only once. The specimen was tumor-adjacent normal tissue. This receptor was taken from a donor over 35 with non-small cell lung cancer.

CDR3 nucleotides: TGTGCCAGCAGTTACTCGGACATAAGCGGTGGCTACACCTTC. Its protein is CASSYSDISGGYTF. The chain joins TRBV6-2 or TRBV6-3 to TRBJ1-2; D is perhaps TRBD1 (5 bases). Trimming took off 0 bases at V and 7 bases at J, with 12 bases between the two ends. This CDR3 comprises 14 residues. CDR1 and CDR2 (germline): MNHEY, SVGEGT.